At least ten counts were recorded for the clone carrying this TCR beta chain. The TCRbeta library incorporated unique molecular identifiers. TCRdb reanalysed the PCR reads using MiXCR and keeps one entry per CDR3 protein. In the table there are roughly 180,000 distinct CDR3 sequences, roughly 10% of which are singletons. This entry is derived from a study of T-cell reconstitution after alpha-beta-depleted transplantation in children. The TCR originated in a boy between 2 and 15 years old with acute myeloid leukemia, due to receive a stem cell transplant. The sample was PBMCs, taken before TCRalphabeta/CD19-depleted stem cell transplant.

This chain's CDR3 is CASSLVSGALYEQYF. The CDR3 DNA reads TGTGCCAGCAGCTTAGTTTCAGGGGCCCTCTACGAGCAGTACTTC. This chain joins TRBV11-2 and TRBJ2-7; D might be TRBD1 (6 bases). The CDR3 sequence is 15 residues long. Germline V gene lookup returns CDR1 SGHAT and CDR2 FQNNGV. Trimming cost V 1 base and J 3 bases, with 13 bases left between them.